The source of this T cell receptor (beta chain) is a study of T-cell reconstitution after alpha-beta-depleted transplantation in children. This clonotype has only a few counts. During its preparation, the TCRbeta library received unique molecular identifiers. MiXCR, applied by TCRdb to the PCR reads, yields one record per CDR3 protein. The profile shows roughly 500,000 distinct CDR3 sequences, about 31% of them singletons. The CDR3 consists of 16 residues. Germline V gives CDR1 SGDLS, CDR2 YYNGEE. V lost 0 bases, J lost 7 bases, and 18 bases lay in between. The receptor comes from a human donor who donated a stem cell graft to a child with aplastic anemia. This sequence joins TRBV9 and TRBJ2-3; D may be TRBD2 (5 bases). The input for sequencing was PBMCs from the stem cell graft donor, taken from the stem cell graft. The CDR3, as DNA: TGTGCCAGCAGCGTAGGCGGACTCCCCCGAACGAATACGCAGTATTTT. It translates to CASSVGGLPRTNTQYF. Filled out from reference TRBV9 and TRBJ2-3, the complete variable domain reads DSGVTQTPKHLITATGQRVTLRCSPRSGDLSVYWYQQSLDQGLQFLIQYYNGEERAKGNILERFSAQQFPDLHSELNLSSLELGDSALYFCASSVGGLPRTNTQYFGPGTRLTVL.